This TCR beta chain came from a study of human thymus T cells. The repertoire was sequenced with immunoSEQ multiplex PCR; TCRdb's copy has only in-frame clones and lacks some. Of some 46,000 clones listed, about 94% were seen once; the top ten hold roughly 0.13%. The CDR3 runs 14 residues. Germline CDR1 SGDLS, CDR2 YYNGEE. Trimming pared 0 bases from V and 1 base from J, leaving 6 bases between. The chain combines TRBV9 with TRBJ2-3; weak D call: TRBD1 (6 bases). The TCR was taken from a boy in the first two years of life with a congenital heart defect but otherwise immunologically healthy. Sequencing was performed on blood. Here the CDR3 DNA reads TGTGCCAGCAGCGTAGGGGGGCGCACAGATACGCAGTATTTT. This gives the protein CASSVGGRTDTQYF.